This TCR beta chain was documented in a study of cytomegalovirus exposure and HLA in healthy donors. Whole-study results and caveats: A later analysis linked a missense variant in DCLRE1C to the trimming of TCR beta V and J genes. Three chains linked to CMV were shown in vitro to be specific for CMV antigens. Some V segments, TRBV6-2 and TRBV6-3 among them, were indistinguishable and were therefore excluded.

PCR employed 60 Vbeta and 13 Jbeta primers. Using immunoSEQ multiplex PCR, the repertoire was profiled, and TCRdb retains in-frame clones only, with some absent. The sample contains 90,000 to 110,000 clones, about 83% of which appear only once. Trimming removed 0 bases from V and 1 base from J, with 10 bases in between. The CDR3 sequence is 15 residues long. CDR1 SGDLS and CDR2 YYNGEE come from the germline V gene. As concerns this clone: Its matching antigen is unknown.

Sequencing input: PBMCs. The V call is TRBV9, the J call TRBJ1-2; tentatively, D is TRBD1 (6 bases). The sequence derives from a man younger than 35 in good health and CMV-seronegative. CDR3 protein: CASSVGTALNYGYTF. The CDR3 nucleotides are TGTGCCAGCAGCGTAGGGACAGCGCTTAACTATGGCTACACCTTC.